This entry describes one T cell receptor beta chain. What it recognizes is unknown. The sample comes from a study of regulatory T cells in long-lasting Graves disease. General study points: Lower TCR diversity was seen in persistent Graves' patients than in newly diagnosed ones.

Trimming cost V 3 bases and J 9 bases, with 12 bases left between them. CDR3 length equals 14 residues. As to time point: newly diagnosed GD, antithyroid drugs for less than 3 months. Extracted PBMC RNA gave rise to the TCR library. Through Arm-PCR of CDR3 regions and iRepertoire HTBI primers, TCR beta libraries were built. TCRdb analysed the multiplex PCR reads with MiXCR anew, one entry per CDR3 protein. This sample has about 440,000 distinct CDR3 sequences, with more than 12% found just once. The sample also formed part of further work on T cells in Graves' hyperthyroidism and ophthalmopathy.

The material sequenced was peripheral blood mononuclear cells (PBMCs), taken at new diagnosis, from a patient treated with antithyroid drugs. The chain carries TRBV12-3 or TRBV12-4 and TRBJ1-6; D is unresolved. This TCR came from a woman aged 30 to 39 with Graves disease. CDR3 sequence: CASSFGDPGSPLHF. In DNA, the CDR3 is TGTGCCAGCAGTTTTGGGGATCCTGGTTCACCCCTCCACTTT.